Presented here are 27 T cell receptor beta chains from one specimen sequenced in a study of blood T cell repertoires in COVID-19. TCRdb's table, derived via immunoSEQ multiplex PCR, lists solely in-frame clones and lacks some. Here the sample spans 200,000 to 300,000 clones, approximately 90% being singletons. The sample was peripheral blood. The receptors shown here come from a man aged 60-69 years who had recovered from COVID-19.

The V call is TRBV7-8, the J call TRBJ1-2, with D tentatively TRBD1 (5 bases). The CDR3 covers 17 residues. Germline lookup yields CDR1 SGHVS and CDR2 FQNEAQ. V was cut by 4 bases and J by 4 bases, with 22 bases left in between. CDR3 residues: CASSSLGRGNRGYGYTF. In DNA form, the CDR3 reads TGTGCCAGCAGCTCCCTTGGTCGGGGGAATAGGGGCTATGGCTACACCTTC.

This clone was seen only once. The CDR3 here is CASSRTGNYGYTF. DNA of the CDR3: TGTGCCAGTAGTCGGACGGGGAACTATGGCTACACCTTC. The chain recombines TRBV19 with TRBJ1-2, with unresolved D. Germline lookup yields CDR1 LNHDA and CDR2 SQIVND (reference sequence). V lost 5 bases, J lost 2 bases, and 9 bases lay in between. This CDR3 is 13 amino acids long.

The chain couples TRBV7-2 to TRBJ1-6; a weak D match, TRBD1 (5 bases). Germline V gene lookup returns CDR1 SGHTA and CDR2 FQGNSA. This CDR3 is built from 14 residues. The V end was cut by 1 base, the J end by 8 bases, with 9 bases between. CDR3 sequence (DNA): TGTGCCAGCAGCTTAGGCAGGGTAGATTCACCCCTCCACTTT. It is translated as CASSLGRVDSPLHF.

This sequence joins TRBV11-2 and TRBJ2-5; 9 bases are shared with TRBD1. The germline V gene encodes CDR1 SGHAT and CDR2 FQNNGV. The J segment lost 4 bases and the V segment lost 3 bases, leaving 3 bases of the junction unmatched. The CDR3 has 14 amino acids. CDR3: CASSFTGGLETQYF. CDR3 DNA: TGTGCCAGCAGCTTCACAGGGGGCTTAGAGACCCAGTACTTC.

The chain couples TRBV18 to TRBJ2-5; maybe TRBD1 (6 bases). The CDR3 contains 15 residues. V was trimmed by 3 bases and J by 5 bases, leaving 16 bases between them. Germline V gene data show CDR1 as KGHSH and CDR2 as LQKENI. In DNA form, the CDR3 reads TGTGCCAGCTCACCGGCCGGGACAAAAGGCGAGACCCAGTACTTC. Residues: CASSPAGTKGETQYF. Supplemented by reference TRBV18 and TRBJ2-5, the full variable domain reads NAGVMQNPRHLVRRRGQEARLRCSPMKGHSHVYWYRQLPEEGLKFMVYLQKENIIDESGMPKERFSAEFPKEGPSILRIQQVVRGDSAAYFCASSPAGTKGETQYFGPGTRLLVL.

Only one count was recorded for this clone. The J gene is TRBJ1-5, the V gene TRBV10-2; D gene unclear. Germline values: CDR1 WSHSY, CDR2 SAAADI. V gave up 11 bases and J gave up 5 bases, with 13 bases separating them. The CDR3 has 12 amino acids. The DNA of the CDR3 is TGCGCCGCCCGGTCGCGGGATCAGCCCCAGCATTTT. As protein: CAARSRDQPQHF.

The gene calls are TRBV4-2 and TRBJ1-2; D unclear. V was pared by 4 bases and J by 1 base, with 16 bases between. Germline V gene data show CDR1 as LGHNA and CDR2 as YNFKEQ. The length of the CDR3 is 16 residues. The CDR3 region is CASSPRSQIFNYGYTF. The CDR3 bases are TGTGCCAGCAGCCCTCGCTCACAGATTTTTAACTATGGCTACACCTTC.

The rearrangement joins TRBV29-1 to TRBJ1-4; D gene uncertain. Per the germline V gene, CDR1 is SQVTM and CDR2 is ANQGSEA. V gave up 4 bases and J gave up 8 bases, with 8 bases separating them. The CDR3 covers 11 residues. CDR3 in amino acids: CSVVVREKLFF. Here the CDR3 DNA reads TGCAGCGTTGTGGTGCGGGAAAAACTGTTTTTT.

This chain uses TRBV6-5 with TRBJ2-7, with TRBD1 matching over 8 bases. Germline trimming cut 7 bases from V and 8 bases from J; bases unmatched to any gene: 4. Germline CDR1 and CDR2: MNHEY and SVGAGI. This CDR3 region has 11 residues. Written as DNA, the CDR3 is TGTGCCAGCAAAGGGACAGGCAAGCAGTACTTC. As protein: CASKGTGKQYF.

This clone was observed once. The chain links TRBV9 to TRBJ2-2; TRBD2 agrees at 9 bases. The CDR3 loop spans 14 amino acids. V lost 5 bases to trimming and J lost 1 base; unmatched junction nucleotides: 0. CDR1 is SGDLS and CDR2 is YYNGEE in the germline V gene. In DNA form, the CDR3 reads TGTGCCAGCAGGACTAGCGGGAACACCGGGGAGCTGTTTTTT. This encodes CASRTSGNTGELFF.

This chain joins TRBV2 and TRBJ2-2; TRBD1 might be the D (5 bases). Per germline, CDR1 SNHLY and CDR2 FYNNEI. Between the trimmed V and J ends, which lost 6 bases and 1 base, there was a span of 9 bases. The CDR3 is made up of 14 amino acids. In nucleotides, the CDR3 is TGTGCCAGCAGAAAAGACAGGAACACCGGGGAGCTGTTTTTT. Its translation: CASRKDRNTGELFF. The full variable domain, its missing parts supplied by reference TRBV2 and TRBJ2-2, is EPEVTQTPSHQVTQMGQEVILRCVPISNHLYFYWYRQILGQKVEFLVSFYNNEISEKSEIFDDQFSVERPDGSNFTLKIRSTKLEDSAMYFCASRKDRNTGELFFGEGSRLTVL.

The J gene is TRBJ2-1, the V gene TRBV24-1; 7 bases align to TRBD1. The V and J ends lost 3 bases and 8 bases, in that order; junction bases with no gene match: 9. CDR1 is KGHDR, CDR2 SFDVKD, per germline. CDR3 length: 15 amino acids. Here the CDR3 DNA reads TGTGCCACCAGTGATAAGAAGGGACAGTTTCATGAGCAGTTCTTC. Amino acid sequence: CATSDKKGQFHEQFF.

V usage is TRBV5-8 and J usage is TRBJ2-7, with D maybe TRBD1 (5 bases). The CDR3 covers 15 residues. Looked up from germline, CDR1 is SGHTS and CDR2 is YDEGEE. V was trimmed by 0 bases and J by 3 bases, leaving 13 bases between them. The CDR3 spells CASSLGSWGFYEQYF. The CDR3 nucleotides read TGTGCCAGCAGCTTGGGGAGTTGGGGCTTCTACGAGCAGTACTTC.

CDR3 protein: CASSLQSSNQPQHF. As DNA, the CDR3 is TGTGCCAGCAGCTTGCAGTCGAGCAATCAGCCCCAGCATTTT. The chain couples TRBV7-9 to TRBJ1-5; no clear D gene. The CDR3 is 14 amino acids. CDR1 and CDR2 (germline): SEHNR, FQNEAQ (reference sequence). Trimming pared 3 bases from V and 1 base from J, leaving 7 bases between. Using reference TRBV7-9 and TRBJ1-5 for the parts outside the CDR3, the full variable domain is DTGVSQNPRHKITKRGQNVTFRCDPISEHNRLYWYRQTLGQGPEFLTYFQNEAQLEKSRLLSDRFSAERPKGSFSTLEIQRTEQGDSAMYLCASSLQSSNQPQHFGDGTRLSIL.

The genes are TRBV7-2 and TRBJ2-7; TRBD1 agrees at 8 bases. The germline CDR1 and CDR2 sequences are SGHTA and FQGNSA. J gave up 0 bases and V 5 bases, and 3 bases lay outside the gene matches. The length of the CDR3 is 14 residues. The CDR3 DNA follows: TGTGCCAGCAGCCAAGGACAGGGCTCCTACGAGCAGTACTTC. It codes for CASSQGQGSYEQYF.

This sequence joins TRBV9 and TRBJ2-2, with TRBD2 identical over 8 bases. The germline gives CDR1 SGDLS, CDR2 YYNGEE. V lost 4 bases and J lost 3; bases outside the gene matches: 11. This CDR3 contains 17 residues. In DNA, the CDR3 is TGTGCCAGCAGCCGTAGGTTCGCCGGGGGGGACACCGGGGAGCTGTTTTTT. Its translation: CASSRRFAGGDTGELFF.

As regards this clone: This CDR3 is also generated by other DNA sequences in the sample. J is TRBJ2-7 and V is TRBV7-2; no clear D. The CDR3 loop spans 12 amino acids. V lost 4 bases and J lost 0, with 4 bases in between. Germline V gene sequence: CDR1 SGHTA, CDR2 FQGNSA. In DNA form, the CDR3 reads TGTGCCAGCAGCTCCAGCTCCTACGAGCAGTACTTC. Its translation: CASSSSSYEQYF.

This clone was seen just once. J is TRBJ2-7 and V is TRBV9, with 9 bases matching TRBD2. The V gene end was trimmed by 0 bases and the J gene end by 1 base; junction bases not matched to a gene: 5. CDR1 is SGDLS, CDR2 YYNGEE, per germline. This CDR3 has 16 amino acids. In DNA, the CDR3 is TGTGCCAGCAGCGTAGGATCAGCGGGGGGTTCCTACGAGCAGTACTTC. Protein product: CASSVGSAGGSYEQYF.

This rearrangement joins TRBV5-6 to TRBJ1-2, with D possibly being TRBD1 (5 bases). The germline CDR1 and CDR2 sequences are SGHDT and YYEEEE. The CDR3 sequence is 17 residues long. The ends were cut back, 3 bases at V and 4 bases at J, with 22 bases in the middle. The CDR3 region has the DNA TGTGCCAGCAGCTCCCGGGGGGGAGCGGATCGGGTCTATGGCTACACCTTC. Translated: CASSSRGGADRVYGYTF. Full variable domain (rest looked up from reference TRBV5-6 and TRBJ1-2): DAGVTQSPTHLIKTRGQQVTLRCSPKSGHDTVSWYQQALGQGPQFIFQYYEEEERQRGNFPDRFSGHQFPNYSSELNVNALLLGDSALYLCASSSRGGADRVYGYTFGSGTRLTVV.

This clone was counted a single time. This chain joins TRBV5-6 and TRBJ2-5; 7 positions match TRBD1. Trimming took 5 bases from V and 0 from J; bases not matched to a gene: 7. This CDR3 is 15 amino acids long. CDR1 and CDR2 from the germline V gene are SGHDT and YYEEEE. Written as DNA, the CDR3 is TGTGCCAGCAGGGCCGGGACAGCGTACCAAGAGACCCAGTACTTC. Translated, it gives CASRAGTAYQETQYF.

CDR3 amino acids: CASSLAGRGGEAFF. The CDR3 DNA sequence: TGTGCCAGCAGCTTGGCTGGCAGAGGGGGAGAAGCTTTCTTT. The chain links TRBV5-8 to TRBJ1-1, with a tentative D call TRBD1 (6 bases). The V and J ends lost 0 bases and 8 bases respectively, with 14 bases between them. CDR1 is SGHTS, CDR2 YDEGEE, per germline. There are 14 residues in the CDR3.

This chain uses TRBV7-2 with TRBJ2-5; 7 bases fit TRBD1. There are 14 residues in the CDR3. V lost 4 bases to trimming and J lost 4 bases; unmatched junction nucleotides: 6. The germline V gene has CDR1 SGHTA and CDR2 FQGNSA. The CDR3 DNA reads TGTGCCAGCAGCTCCGCGCAGGGGGTAGAGACCCAGTACTTC. The encoded protein is CASSSAQGVETQYF.

The chain joins TRBV25-1 to TRBJ1-2, with D unclear. V was trimmed by 5 bases and J by 4 bases, leaving 5 bases between them. Looked up from germline, CDR1 is MGHDK and CDR2 is SYGVNS. The CDR3 loop spans 11 amino acids. The CDR3 DNA reads TGTGCCAGCAGTATCGGCTATGGCTACACCTTC. Protein sequence: CASSIGYGYTF.

The CDR3: CASSLVSGGGYTDTQYF. The DNA of the CDR3 is TGTGCCAGCAGCTTGGTTTCGGGGGGCGGATACACAGATACGCAGTATTTT. V gene TRBV5-8 combines with J gene TRBJ2-3, with D perhaps TRBD2 (7 bases). The CDR3 is made up of 17 amino acids. Germline CDR1 reads SGHTS; CDR2 reads YDEGEE. Between the trimmed V and J ends, which lost 0 bases and 2 bases, there was a span of 16 bases.

This clone was found a few times. This sequence joins TRBV4-1 and TRBJ1-2, with a weak D call TRBD1 (5 bases). The germline gives CDR1 MGHRA, CDR2 YSYEKL. V gave up 3 bases and J gave up 4 bases, with 12 bases separating them. This CDR3 has 14 residues. CDR3 nucleotides: TGCGCCAGCAGCCAGGAGGGGCGCTCCTATGGCTACACCTTC. Its translation: CASSQEGRSYGYTF.

V and J are TRBV19 and TRBJ2-5; D may be TRBD1 (5 bases). V gave up 2 bases and J gave up 3 bases, with 10 bases separating them. The CDR3 length is 14 residues. Germline lookup yields CDR1 LNHDA and CDR2 SQIVND (reference sequence). CDR3 bases: TGTGCCAGTAGTATAATGGGGCTAGAAGAGACCCAGTACTTC. Amino acid sequence: CASSIMGLEETQYF.

The genes are TRBV4-1 and TRBJ2-3, with a weak D call TRBD2 (7 bases). The V gene lost 0 bases and the J gene lost 0 bases, with 13 bases spanning the gap. CDR1 is MGHRA, CDR2 YSYEKL, per germline. The CDR3 sequence is 17 residues long. The CDR3 region is CASSQDRGGASTDTQYF. DNA for the CDR3: TGCGCCAGCAGCCAAGATCGAGGGGGGGCCAGCACAGATACGCAGTATTTT.